This T cell receptor beta chain was observed in a study of T cells in Graves' hyperthyroidism and ophthalmopathy. This CDR3 comprises 14 residues. Germline V gene lookup returns CDR1 SQVTM and CDR2 ANQGSEA. The junction had 4 bases not matched to a gene; V was cut back by 4 bases and J by 6 bases. The CDR3 regions of TCR beta were amplified from RNA transcripts. A first-round RT-PCR of the TCR CDR3 used the HTBI primer set. TCRdb processed the multiplex PCR reads anew with MiXCR; each CDR3 protein has one entry. The sample has 400,000 to 500,000 distinct CDR3 sequences, approximately 15% seen once. This receptor was obtained from a woman aged 18-35 years with Graves' hyperthyroidism. The specimen was blood. J is TRBJ1-4 and V is TRBV29-1; TRBD1 aligns across 11 bases. In DNA form, the CDR3 reads TGCAGCGTTGCCGGGACAGGGGGAGATGAAAAACTGTTTTTT. Its translation: CSVAGTGGDEKLFF.